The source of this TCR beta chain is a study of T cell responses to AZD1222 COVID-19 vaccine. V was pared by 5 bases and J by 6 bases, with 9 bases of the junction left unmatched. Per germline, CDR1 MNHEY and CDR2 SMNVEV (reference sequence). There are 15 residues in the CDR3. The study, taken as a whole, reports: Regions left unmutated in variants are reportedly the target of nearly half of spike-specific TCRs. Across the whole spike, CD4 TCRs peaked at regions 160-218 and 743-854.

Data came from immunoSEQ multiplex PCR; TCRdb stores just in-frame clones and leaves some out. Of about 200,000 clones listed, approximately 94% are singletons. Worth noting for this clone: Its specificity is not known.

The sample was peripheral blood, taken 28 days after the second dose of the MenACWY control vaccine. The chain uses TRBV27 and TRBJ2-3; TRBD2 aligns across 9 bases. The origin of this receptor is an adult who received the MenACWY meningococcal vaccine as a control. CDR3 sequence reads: CASSVSGRITDTQYF. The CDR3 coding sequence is TGTGCCAGCAGTGTCAGCGGGAGGATTACGGATACGCAGTATTTT.